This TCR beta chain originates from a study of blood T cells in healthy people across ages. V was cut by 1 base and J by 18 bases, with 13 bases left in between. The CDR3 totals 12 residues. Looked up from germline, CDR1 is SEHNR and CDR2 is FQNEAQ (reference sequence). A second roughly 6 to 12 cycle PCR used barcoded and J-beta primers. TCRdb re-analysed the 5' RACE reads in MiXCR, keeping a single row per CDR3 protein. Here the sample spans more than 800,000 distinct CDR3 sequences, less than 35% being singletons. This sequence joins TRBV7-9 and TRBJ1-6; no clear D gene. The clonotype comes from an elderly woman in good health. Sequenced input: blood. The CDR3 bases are TGTGCCAGCAGCTTAGTGGGAGGACCCGGCCACTTT. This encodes CASSLVGGPGHF.